Listed below are T cell receptor beta chains from one sample, sequenced in a study of tumor and adjacent non-tumor tissue in lung cancer. TCRdb passed the multiplex PCR reads through MiXCR, listing each CDR3 protein once. The table has 120,000 to 150,000 distinct CDR3 sequences, approximately 64% seen once. Specimen: lung tumor tissue. These receptors were collected from a man aged 60 to 75 with small cell lung cancer. Each CDR3 is given with its conserved first and last residue. The order of the fields is J gene, D gene, clone size, V gene, CDR3 DNA, CDR3 protein. A D gene is named only where the DNA matches it firmly. Where a row states a size, it is once, few, many or the class of an expanded clone; other rows omit it.

>TRBJ2-3|TRBD1|few|TRBV5-6
TGTGCCAACAGCGCAGGGGACAGGGGGCGGGTCACAGATACGCAGTATTTT
CANSAGDRGRVTDTQYF
>TRBJ1-2|NA|many|TRBV11-3
TGTGCCAGCAGCTTAGGAGGGACTTACTATGGCTACACCTTC
CASSLGGTYYGYTF
>TRBJ2-1|TRBD1|NA|TRBV6-5
TGTGCCAGCAGGATGACAGGGGAGACCTACAATGAGCAGTTCTTC
CASRMTGETYNEQFF
>TRBJ2-2|NA|NA|TRBV7-6
TGTGCCAGCAGCTTATCGCCAGCGGCGAACACCGGGGAGCTGTTTTTT
CASSLSPAANTGELFF
>TRBJ2-3|NA|NA|TRBV20-1
TGCAGTGCTAGATATGGAGTTCGAGGCACAGATACGCAGTATTTT
CSARYGVRGTDTQYF
>TRBJ1-1|NA|NA|TRBV30
TGTGCCTGGAGGAGACTGGCATTTGTGAACACTGAAGCTTTCTTT
CAWRRLAFVNTEAFF
>TRBJ1-6|TRBD1|once|TRBV4-2
TGTGCCAACAGCCATGATGGACAGGGAGGAGCCGGTTCACCCCTCCACTTT
CANSHDGQGGAGSPLHF
>TRBJ2-3|NA|many|TRBV5-1
TGCGCCAGCAACGACCCAGCTACTGCAGATACGCAGTATTTT
CASNDPATADTQYF
>TRBJ1-5|TRBD1|few|TRBV12-3/TRBV12-4
TGTGCCAGCAGTTGGGGACAGGGCGGCAATCAGCCCCAGCATTTT
CASSWGQGGNQPQHF
>TRBJ2-7|NA|NA|TRBV11-3
TGTGCCAACACCAAAAGGGGTAGCTACGAGCAGTACTTC
CANTKRGSYEQYF
>TRBJ1-1|NA|many|TRBV11-1
TGTGCCAGCAGCTGGACAGCTGTGAACACTGAAGCTTTCTTT
CASSWTAVNTEAFF
>TRBJ2-1|TRBD1|many|TRBV4-1
TGCGCCAGCAGCCAAGCGACCGGGACAGGAAAATTCTTC
CASSQATGTGKFF
>TRBJ1-1|NA|NA|TRBV20-1
TGCAGTGCTATAGAAAATCCGTGGGTCACTGAAGCTTTCTTT
CSAIENPWVTEAFF
>TRBJ1-6|TRBD1|NA|TRBV11-3
TGTGCCAGCAGCCAAGACAGGGCCGGTTCACCCCTCCAATTC
CASSQDRAGSPLQF
>TRBJ2-5|NA|NA|TRBV5-4
TGTGGCAGCAGTCGACATGGTGTAGGCCAAGAGACCCAGTACTTC
CGSSRHGVGQETQYF
>TRBJ1-2|NA|NA|TRBV11-3
TGTGCCAGCATCTTAGCCCACCAGGGATCGGCTCTCTTC
CASILAHQGSALF
>TRBJ2-3|TRBD2|NA|TRBV29-1
TGCAGCGTTGGGGAGGGCAGGGCCACAGACACGCTGTATTTT
CSVGEGRATDTLYF
>TRBJ2-4|TRBD2|NA|TRBV19
TGTGCCAGTAGTCCACGGGGGGATTTGAACATTCAGTACTTC
CASSPRGDLNIQYF
>TRBJ2-5|NA|many|TRBV7-9
TGTGCCAGCAGCGAAGAAGGAGAGACCCAGTACTTC
CASSEEGETQYF
>TRBJ2-1|NA|NA|TRBV11-3
TGTGTCAGCAGTTTGGACGGCAGACTTCATTACAATGAGCATTTCTTC
CVSSLDGRLHYNEHFF
>TRBJ2-5|TRBD1|NA|TRBV24-1
TGTGCCACCAGTGCGTCACAGGGGATTCAGACCCAGTACTTC
CATSASQGIQTQYF
>TRBJ2-2|NA|NA|TRBV28
TGTGCCAGCAAATCGGGGGCAGCGAACACCGGGGAGCTGTTTTTT
CASKSGAANTGELFF
>TRBJ2-1|TRBD1|NA|TRBV30
TGTGCCTGGAGTGTGAGGGACAGGGTATACTACAATGAGCAGTTCTTC
CAWSVRDRVYYNEQFF
>TRBJ2-3|TRBD2|many|TRBV20-1
TGCAGTGCTAGTAGTTCAAGCGGGACGAGCACAGATACGCAGTATTTT
CSASSSSGTSTDTQYF
>TRBJ2-6|NA|NA|TRBV20-1
TGCAGTGCTAGAGCAGGTGCTGAGGCCAACGTTCTGACTTTC
CSARAGAEANVLTF
>TRBJ2-5|NA|NA|TRBV20-1
TGCAGTGCAATACTCGAACCAAGGGAGACCCAGTGCTTC
CSAILEPRETQCF
>TRBJ2-1|NA|NA|TRBV6-6
TGTGCCAGCAGTTCCATACCTAGCTCCTACACTGAGCAATTCTTC
CASSSIPSSYTEQFF
>TRBJ2-7|TRBD2|NA|TRBV29-1
TGCAGCGTCGGACTAGCCACCTACGAGAAGTACTTC
CSVGLATYEKYF
>TRBJ2-4|TRBD2|NA|TRBV11-1
TGTGACAGCAGCCGCTTCCCGGGACTAGCGGGACTAGTCAAAAACATTCAGTACTTC
CDSSRFPGLAGLVKNIQYF
>TRBJ2-7|NA|NA|TRBV20-1
TGCAGTGCTGGAGAGCCAATCGGGGAGCAGTACTTC
CSAGEPIGEQYF
>TRBJ2-4|NA|NA|TRBV12-5
TGTGCTAGTGGTTTGGAGGTGGGAAACATTCAGTACTTC
CASGLEVGNIQYF
>TRBJ2-7|TRBD2|NA|TRBV11-1
TGTGCCAGCAGCCCCTATGGGGCCGCGGGAGGAGCATACGAGCAGTATTTC
CASSPYGAAGGAYEQYF
>TRBJ2-7|NA|many|TRBV29-1
TGCAGCGCGCAGACTCTACTACCTCCCTACGAGCAGTACTTC
CSAQTLLPPYEQYF
>TRBJ2-1|TRBD2|few|TRBV11-2
TGTGCCAGCAGCCCCCAACTAGCGGGAAACTACAATGAGCAGTTCTTC
CASSPQLAGNYNEQFF
>TRBJ1-3|NA|NA|TRBV6-2/TRBV6-3
TGTACCAGCAGTTACTCGGGACGCCTCTCCGGAAACACCATATATTTT
CTSSYSGRLSGNTIYF
>TRBJ2-5|NA|once|TRBV4-2
TGTGCCAGCAGCACCGGGATAGGCCCCGAGACCCAGTACTTC
CASSTGIGPETQYF
>TRBJ2-1|NA|NA|TRBV20-1
TGCAGTGCTAGAATCCATCCGGCCGTCATTCGTTCATACAATGAGCAGTTCTTC
CSARIHPAVIRSYNEQFF
>TRBJ2-7|TRBD2|NA|TRBV12-3/TRBV12-4
TGTGCCAGATGTTCTAGCGGGAGCACCGAGAAGTACTTC
CARCSSGSTEKYF
>TRBJ2-1|NA|NA|TRBV29-1
TGCAGCCTGTACGAGGGAGTCAATGAGCAGTTCTTC
CSLYEGVNEQFF
>TRBJ1-1|NA|many|TRBV4-2
TGTGCCAGCAGCCAAGGACCTGAAGCTTTCTTT
CASSQGPEAFF
>TRBJ2-1|NA|many|TRBV11-3
TGTGCCAGCAGCTTACAGGCCGATTACAATGAGCAGTTCTTC
CASSLQADYNEQFF
>TRBJ2-3|NA|NA|TRBV11-2
TGTGCCGGCAGCTTTCCAGGCTGGGGTCGCGCAGATACGCAGTATTTT
CAGSFPGWGRADTQYF
>TRBJ1-1|NA|NA|TRBV6-1
TGTGCCAGCACACGAGGCGGACAGAACACTGAATCTCTCTTT
CASTRGGQNTESLF
>TRBJ1-5|NA|NA|TRBV6-5
TGTGCCAGCAGTCACACGACTTGGGATCAGCCCCAGCGTTTT
CASSHTTWDQPQRF
>TRBJ1-1|TRBD1|few|TRBV4-1
TGCGCCAGCAGCCAAGAAGGGGACAGGGGGATCATGAACACTGAAGCTTTCTTT
CASSQEGDRGIMNTEAFF
>TRBJ2-7|TRBD2|NA|TRBV6-2/TRBV6-3
TGTGCCAGCAGTTACTCGGGCGGGGGGCACGAGCAGTACTTC
CASSYSGGGHEQYF
>TRBJ2-1|TRBD2|NA|TRBV20-1
TGCAGTGCTACCCGACTAGCGGAAGCGACCTACAATGAGCAGTTCTTC
CSATRLAEATYNEQFF
>TRBJ2-3|NA|NA|TRBV20-1
TGCAGCGTCGCTGCCCTTTTATTGGATACGCAGTATTTT
CSVAALLLDTQYF
>TRBJ2-7|TRBD2|NA|TRBV4-2
TGTGCCAGCAGCCAAGAGCTAGCGGATTACGAGCAGTGCTTC
CASSQELADYEQCF
>TRBJ1-4|NA|NA|TRBV20-1
TGCAGTACCGGGGAGAGGGATGAAAAACTGTTTTTT
CSTGERDEKLFF
>TRBJ2-4|NA|NA|TRBV6-6
TGTGCCAGCAGTCTACGTAGCGGACGGGACGGGGCCAAAAACATTCAGTACTTC
CASSLRSGRDGAKNIQYF
>TRBJ1-1|TRBD1|NA|TRBV24-1
TGTGCCACCAGTGACAATGACAGGGCCGGTGAAGCTTTCTTT
CATSDNDRAGEAFF
>TRBJ2-1|TRBD2|NA|TRBV6-1
TGTGCCAGCGTGCCGCTAGCGGGAGGAATCAATGAGCAGTTCTTC
CASVPLAGGINEQFF